Reported below is one T cell receptor (beta chain). The antigen is unknown. This table comes from immunoSEQ multiplex PCR, and its TCRdb copy is limited to in-frame clones, with some not included. The data hold fewer than 100,000 clones, with roughly 83% observed a single time. This sample stems from a study of cytotoxic CD8 clonotypes in ibrutinib-treated CLL. Study context: Investigators collected response samples after a median roughly 13 months of treatment, range 6 to 36. Among the samples, the mean was approximately 250,000 productive templates and 85,000 to 100,000 productive rearrangements. Points from the study as a whole: Once treatment began, public clonotypes, which were uncommon, contracted or stayed stable.

Per germline, CDR1 ENHRY and CDR2 SYGVKD. The CDR3 consists of 12 residues. V was trimmed by 6 bases and J by 0 bases, leaving 5 bases between them. The chain couples TRBV10-3 to TRBJ1-2; D is undetermined. The sequence derives from a human donor with chronic lymphocytic leukemia. The sequenced sample was PBMCs, obtained after 12 months of ibrutinib treatment. The DNA of the CDR3 is TGTGCCATCAGGGGGACTAACTATGGCTACACCTTC. The encoded protein is CAIRGTNYGYTF.